These 12 T cell receptor beta chains came from one sample sequenced in a study of T-cell memory formation after mild COVID-19. TCRdb re-called the 5' RACE reads through MiXCR, storing one row per CDR3 protein. Among around 410,000 distinct CDR3 sequences listed, about a quarter were seen once. Sequences were obtained from PBMCs or a T cell subset sorted from them (not recorded which). Every receptor here comes from an adult woman who had mild COVID-19 (a few samples of this study predate the infection). Cell type and time point are not known.

This clonotype has a single count. The chain is built from TRBV6-2 or TRBV6-3 and TRBJ2-7, with D perhaps matching TRBD2 (6 bases). The CDR3 contains 13 residues. With 6 bases removed from V and 5 bases from J, the gap between germline ends came to 14 bases. Germline V CDR1 and CDR2: MNHEY, SVGEGT. In nucleotides, the CDR3 is TGTGCCAGCAGGGAGGGCGGAAGAAACGAGCAGTACTTC. Protein: CASREGGRNEQYF.

The sample holds a few counts of this clonotype. This chain uses TRBV19 with TRBJ2-7, with D possibly being TRBD2 (6 bases). V lost 3 bases and J 0 bases, leaving 12 bases between the germline ends. Germline assignment: CDR1 LNHDA and CDR2 SQIVND (reference sequence). The CDR3 is 15 residues long. CDR3 in DNA: TGTGCCAGTAGTATCGGGGACGGGAGCTCCTACGAGCAGTACTTC. It yields the protein CASSIGDGSSYEQYF.

This chain links TRBV27 with TRBJ2-7; D is perhaps TRBD2 (5 bases). Looked up from germline, CDR1 is MNHEY and CDR2 is SMNVEV (reference sequence). Trimming removed 10 bases from V and 1 base from J, with 17 bases in between. The CDR3 contains 14 residues. The CDR3 sequence is CATRSGWESYEQYF. As DNA, the CDR3 is TGTGCCACCAGATCGGGGTGGGAGTCCTACGAGCAGTACTTC.

The chain links TRBV18 to TRBJ1-1; 9 positions agree with TRBD1. The V gene end was trimmed by 1 base and the J gene end by 6 bases; junction bases not matched to a gene: 9. Looked up from germline, CDR1 is KGHSH and CDR2 is LQKENI. This CDR3 has 16 residues. CDR3 coding DNA: TGTGCCAGCTCACCACTGGACAGGGGTTTGGGGGCTGAAGCTTTCTTT. This gives the protein CASSPLDRGLGAEAFF.

This clonotype was seen many times. V usage is TRBV12-3 or TRBV12-4 and J usage is TRBJ2-7; D perhaps matches TRBD2 (5 bases). The CDR3 spans 12 residues. V was cut by 6 bases and J by 6 bases, with 12 bases left in between. The CDR3, as DNA: TGTGCCAGCAGCTTTAGTCGGGGCGAGCAGTACTTC. This gives the protein CASSFSRGEQYF.

As DNA, the CDR3 is TGTGCCAGCAGTTACTCGGGGGGGGTGTATAATTCACCCCTCCACTTT. This gives the protein CASSYSGGVYNSPLHF. The chain links TRBV6-6 to TRBJ1-6, with D tentatively TRBD1 (5 bases). Trimming stripped 0 bases from V and 4 bases from J, with 10 bases between. Germline CDR1 is MNHNY and CDR2 is SVGAGI (reference sequence). CDR3 length equals 16 residues.

The chain couples TRBV4-3 to TRBJ2-1; the D gene is possibly TRBD2 (7 bases). This CDR3 contains 15 residues. Deletions cut 4 bases from V and 7 bases from J, with 17 bases between. Germline CDR1 LGHNA, CDR2 YSLEER. The CDR3: CASSPEFGGANEQFF. CDR3 sequence (DNA): TGCGCCAGCAGCCCAGAGTTTGGGGGGGCAAATGAGCAGTTCTTC.

This clonotype was detected a few times. The V and J genes are TRBV4-1 and TRBJ2-5, with D unclear. This CDR3 comprises 13 residues. V was clipped by 6 bases and J by 5 bases, with 13 bases between them. Germline values: CDR1 MGHRA, CDR2 YSYEKL. The chain's CDR3 is CASSELGFETQYF. CDR3 nucleotide sequence: TGCGCCAGCAGTGAATTAGGGTTTGAGACCCAGTACTTC.

This clonotype showed up just a few times. The chain combines TRBV12-3 or TRBV12-4 with TRBJ1-6; D not certain. The CDR3 has 16 amino acids. Trimming pared 6 bases from V and 0 bases from J, leaving 12 bases between. The CDR3: CASSPRPSSYNSPLHF. The CDR3, as DNA: TGTGCCAGCAGCCCTCGCCCGAGCTCCTATAATTCACCCCTCCACTTT.

This chain connects TRBV18 to TRBJ2-7; 8 bases map to TRBD1. The CDR3 is 14 residues long. Trimming at V came to 6 bases and at J to 7 bases, leaving 11 bases not matched to a gene. The V gene's germline CDR1 is KGHSH and CDR2 LQKENI. This chain's CDR3 is CASSSTRQGREQYF. DNA of the CDR3: TGTGCCAGCTCGTCAACCCGACAGGGGAGGGAGCAGTACTTC.

This clonotype appeared a few times. The V and J genes are TRBV5-1 and TRBJ1-1, with D perhaps matching TRBD1 (5 bases). Germline V gene data show CDR1 as SGHRS and CDR2 as YFSETQ. With 0 bases removed from V and 5 bases from J, the gap between germline ends came to 11 bases. The CDR3 runs to 14 residues. The CDR3 protein is CASSLEAGPTEAFF. DNA of the CDR3: TGCGCCAGCAGCTTGGAGGCAGGGCCGACTGAAGCTTTCTTT.

The V gene is TRBV18, the J gene TRBJ2-5; D is possibly TRBD2 (5 bases). This CDR3 is 14 amino acids long. V lost 1 base, J lost 2 bases, and 8 bases lay in between. Germline CDR1 and CDR2: KGHSH and LQKENI. The CDR3 protein is CASSPRELQETQYF. The CDR3 DNA is TGTGCCAGCTCACCACGGGAGTTACAAGAGACCCAGTACTTC.